The 16 T cell receptor beta chains below were found in one sample sequenced in a study of early T cells in non-severe SARS-CoV-2 infection (dated by TCRdb to the early 2020s). Library preparation was by 5' RACE. Data came from a NextSeq 500. The public reads were quality trimmed at Q25 with fastp and then assembled into clones with MiXCR by TCRdb, keeping productive beta chains. Duplicate CDR3 protein sequences are folded into a single record with the most common DNA and genes. This sample gives around 78,000 distinct CDR3 sequences in total; around 10% of them show up just once. The ten largest clonotypes hold 6.5% to 8.5% of the sample. Material: whole blood, obtained at baseline. These TCRs come from an adult who was a healthcare worker with PCR-confirmed SARS-CoV-2 infection or an uninfected control (not recorded which).

At least ten counts were recorded for this clonotype. The chain has TRBV7-3 and TRBJ1-5; 10 nucleotides align to TRBD1. V was clipped by 4 bases and J by 2 bases; unmatched bases: 14. Germline lookup yields CDR1 SGHTA and CDR2 FQGTGA. The CDR3 has 19 amino acids. The chain's CDR3 is CASSSAGTGDLGGNQPQHF. CDR3 DNA: TGTGCCAGCAGCTCAGCCGGGACAGGGGACCTGGGAGGCAATCAGCCCCAGCATTTT.

This clonotype occurred many times. The genes are TRBV9 and TRBJ2-1; unclear D gene. With 3 bases removed from V and 0 bases from J, the gap between germline ends came to 10 bases. CDR1 SGDLS and CDR2 YYNGEE come from the germline V gene. This CDR3 has 15 residues. The CDR3 protein is CASSAPPDSYNEQFF. The CDR3 DNA is TGTGCCAGCAGCGCCCCGCCGGACTCCTACAATGAGCAGTTCTTC.

This clonotype was observed at least ten times. The rearrangement joins TRBV27 to TRBJ1-4; D gene ambiguous. V was trimmed by 5 bases and J by 7 bases, leaving 11 bases between them. Germline values: CDR1 MNHEY, CDR2 SMNVEV (reference sequence). The length of the CDR3 is 13 residues. In DNA, the CDR3 is TGTGCCAGCAGTGCCCCGTGGGGTGAAAAACTGTTTTTT. Protein sequence: CASSAPWGEKLFF.

This clonotype was detected ten times or more. V and J are TRBV12-3 or TRBV12-4 and TRBJ1-2; no reliable D call. V lost 6 bases and J lost 2, with 13 bases in between. The CDR3 is made up of 14 amino acids. CDR3 sequence reads: CASSIRPTNYGYTF. CDR3 nucleotide sequence: TGTGCCAGCAGCATCCGGCCTACAAACTATGGCTACACCTTC.

This clonotype came up many times. The gene calls are TRBV10-2 and TRBJ1-5, with a tentative D call TRBD1 (5 bases). The CDR3 is 13 residues long. Germline values: CDR1 WSHSY, CDR2 SAAADI. The ends were cut back, 6 bases at V and 3 bases at J, with 9 bases in the middle. CDR3 region: CASRAGPNQPQHF. CDR3 coding DNA: TGCGCCAGCAGGGCAGGGCCCAATCAGCCCCAGCATTTT.

This clonotype was seen a few times. The chain recombines TRBV4-3 with TRBJ2-3, with no clear D. Trimming left V 0 bases short and J 0 bases short, with 10 bases between. The CDR3 covers 16 residues. The germline CDR1 and CDR2 sequences are LGHNA and YSLEER. CDR3 sequence (DNA): TGCGCCAGCAGCCAAGACTCCACCCCTAGCACAGATACGCAGTATTTT. The encoded protein is CASSQDSTPSTDTQYF.

At least ten counts were recorded for this clonotype. This rearrangement joins TRBV11-2 to TRBJ2-3; 9 positions agree with TRBD1. The V and J ends lost 5 bases and 3 bases, in that order; junction bases with no gene match: 12. Germline-derived CDR1 and CDR2 are SGHAT and FQNNGV. CDR3 size: 17 residues. The CDR3 reads CASSPRQGVRWTDTQYF. The CDR3 coding sequence is TGTGCCAGCAGCCCTCGACAGGGGGTCCGATGGACAGATACGCAGTATTTT.

The rearrangement uses TRBV30 and TRBJ2-2; D gene ambiguous. Trimming left V 2 bases short and J 7 bases short, with 8 bases between. The CDR3 has 12 residues. Germline-derived CDR1 and CDR2 are GTSNPN and SVGIG (reference sequence). CDR3 DNA sequence: TGTGCCTGGAGTTGGTCGGACGGGGAGCTGTTTTTT. Its translation is CAWSWSDGELFF.

This clonotype appeared many times. This rearrangement joins TRBV5-1 to TRBJ1-2, with TRBD1 matching over 10 bases. Germline assignment: CDR1 SGHRS and CDR2 YFSETQ. This CDR3 is built from 13 residues. V dropped 7 bases and J dropped 6; count of bases not matched to a gene: 6. This chain's CDR3 is CASQEGTGDGYTF. The CDR3 DNA follows: TGCGCCAGCCAAGAGGGGACAGGGGATGGCTACACCTTC. The full variable domain, in which reference TRBV5-1 and TRBJ1-2 provide the parts outside the CDR3, is KAGVTQTPRYLIKTRGQQVTLSCSPISGHRSVSWYQQTPGQGLQFLFEYFSETQRNKGNFPGRFSGRQFSNSRSEMNVSTLELGDSALYLCASQEGTGDGYTFGSGTRLTVV.

This rearrangement joins TRBV18 to TRBJ2-5; weak D call: TRBD2 (6 bases). V lost 3 bases and J 3 bases, leaving 11 bases between the germline ends. CDR1 and CDR2 from the germline V gene are KGHSH and LQKENI. This CDR3 has 14 residues. CDR3 bases: TGTGCCAGCTCACCGGGACTTAATAAAGAGACCCAGTACTTC. It specifies CASSPGLNKETQYF.

This clonotype was observed at least ten times. This chain links TRBV5-1 with TRBJ2-2; D not certain. Germline V gene lookup returns CDR1 SGHRS and CDR2 YFSETQ. V shed 1 base and J shed 6 bases, with 13 bases lying between them. The CDR3 is 15 amino acids. CDR3 protein: CASSLIGRAPGELFF. In DNA, the CDR3 is TGCGCCAGCAGCTTGATAGGTCGGGCTCCCGGGGAGCTGTTTTTT. Complete variable domain (other parts from reference TRBV5-1 and TRBJ2-2): KAGVTQTPRYLIKTRGQQVTLSCSPISGHRSVSWYQQTPGQGLQFLFEYFSETQRNKGNFPGRFSGRQFSNSRSEMNVSTLELGDSALYLCASSLIGRAPGELFFGEGSRLTVL.

The rearrangement uses TRBV29-1 and TRBJ1-5; 10 nucleotides line up with TRBD1. Germline lookup yields CDR1 SQVTM and CDR2 ANQGSEA. The CDR3 sequence is 16 residues long. The ends lost 5 bases at V and 4 bases at J; junction bases unmatched: 11. In nucleotides, the CDR3 is TGCAGCGTTAACCTCCCCGGGACAGGGGCTAATCAGCCCCAGCATTTT. Translating gives CSVNLPGTGANQPQHF.

This clonotype was found many times. Here the CDR3 reads CASSLSGYQPQHF. In DNA form, the CDR3 reads TGCGCCAGCAGCCTATCAGGGTACCAGCCCCAGCATTTT. The chain employs TRBV4-1 and TRBJ1-5; D is possibly TRBD1 (5 bases). In germline, CDR1 is MGHRA, CDR2 YSYEKL. The CDR3 has 13 amino acids. Trimming removed 4 bases at V and 7 bases at J, with 11 bases between.

This clonotype occurred a few times. CDR3 coding DNA: TGTGCCAGCAGCCCGGACAGGGATGAAAAACTGTTTTTT. This encodes CASSPDRDEKLFF. The J gene is TRBJ1-4, the V gene TRBV12-3 or TRBV12-4; TRBD1 matches at 8 bases. The CDR3 covers 13 residues. V lost 6 bases and J lost 6; bases outside the gene matches: 3.

The chain is built from TRBV29-1 and TRBJ2-3, with 8 bases aligning to TRBD2. This CDR3 is 14 amino acids long. Germline assignment: CDR1 SQVTM and CDR2 ANQGSEA. V dropped 3 bases and J dropped 4; count of bases not matched to a gene: 6. The CDR3, as DNA: TGCAGCGTTGATCCGGGGGGGAGTCCAGATACGCAGTATTTT. This codes for CSVDPGGSPDTQYF.

The chain has TRBV11-2 and TRBJ1-1, with a tentative D call TRBD1 (6 bases). The CDR3 runs to 13 residues. Germline CDR1 and CDR2: SGHAT and FQNNGV. With 2 bases removed from V and 4 bases from J, the gap between germline ends came to 8 bases. CDR3 DNA sequence: TGTGCCAGCAGCTTAAACAGGGCCACTGAAGCTTTCTTT. It specifies CASSLNRATEAFF.